The clone carrying this T cell receptor (beta chain) occurred many times. The antigen is undetermined. The sample originates from a study of identical twins. Study-level points and caveats: Instead of following the same donors, the conclusions were based on cross-sectional statistical analysis.

MiXCR was run by TCRdb on the 5' RACE reads, yielding one entry per CDR3 protein. The data show hundreds of thousands of distinct CDR3 sequences, approximately 13% seen once. This same sample was also taken into another study, of yellow fever vaccine responses in identical twins.

Material: PBMCs. The sequence was collected from a woman aged 18-29 years in good health.

CDR3 region: CASSLEFGDEKLFF. Written as DNA, the CDR3 is TGCGCCAGCAGCTTGGAATTCGGGGACGAAAAACTGTTTTTT. This chain joins TRBV5-1 and TRBJ1-4, with a tentative D call TRBD1 (5 bases). Looked up from germline, CDR1 is SGHRS and CDR2 is YFSETQ. With 0 bases removed from V and 8 bases from J, the gap between germline ends came to 11 bases. This CDR3 is built from 14 residues. Drawing the rest from reference TRBV5-1 and TRBJ1-4, the complete variable domain is KAGVTQTPRYLIKTRGQQVTLSCSPISGHRSVSWYQQTPGQGLQFLFEYFSETQRNKGNFPGRFSGRQFSNSRSEMNVSTLELGDSALYLCASSLEFGDEKLFFGSGTQLSVL.